Sequencing of this T cell receptor (beta chain) was carried out in a study of graft-versus-host responses after intestinal transplantation. About the research overall: Multivisceral, liver-intestinal, or isolated intestinal grafts went to recipients. Anti-thymocyte globulin served as induction for all recipients, who then took tacrolimus and steroids for three to four years.

Study findings and constraints: Among circulating GvH clones, peak levels were associated with early post-transplant declines in HvG clones. The study found high graft-versus-host to host-versus-graft clonal ratios in allografts of patients with graft-donor T cell macrochimerism.

Measured with immunoSEQ multiplex PCR; TCRdb has only the in-frame clones, and not every one. The table has tens of thousands of clones, approximately 94% seen once. V lost 8 bases, J lost 0 bases, and 14 bases lay in between. Germline-derived CDR1 and CDR2 are LGHNA and YSLEER. CDR3 size: 15 residues. Notes on this clone: Its specificity is unknown.

Sequencing used unstimulated CD8+ T cells sorted from spleen or lymph node cells, obtained before intestinal transplant. This clonotype originated in a human donor who received an intestinal transplant. The rearrangement links TRBV4-3 to TRBJ1-5; D is unclear. CDR3 sequence (DNA): TGCGCCAGCGCTAAAGGAGTAATTAGCAATCAGCCCCAGCATTTT. This translates into CASAKGVISNQPQHF.